These 18 T cell receptor beta chains were all obtained from the same sample, sequenced in a study of blood T cell repertoires in COVID-19. Profiled with immunoSEQ multiplex PCR; TCRdb holds only in-frame clones, not every one. The table includes 150,000 to 250,000 clones, approximately 82% detected once. Sequencing was performed on peripheral blood. These receptors came from a human donor with acute or convalescent COVID-19. The donor label of this sample is uncertain.

This clone was counted a few times. V and J are TRBV19 and TRBJ1-5; TRBD1 agrees at 11 bases. The CDR3 contains 18 residues. Per germline, CDR1 LNHDA and CDR2 SQIVND (reference sequence). V dropped 2 bases and J dropped 1; count of bases not matched to a gene: 7. DNA for the CDR3: TGTGCCAGTAGTATATATATCGGACAGGGGGCAAGCAATCAGCCCCAGCATTTT. It specifies CASSIYIGQGASNQPQHF.

The genes are TRBV5-8 and TRBJ2-3; possible D gene TRBD2, 6 bases. V lost 4 bases and J 0 bases, leaving 12 bases between the germline ends. The CDR3 totals 15 residues. Germline assignment: CDR1 SGHTS and CDR2 YDEGEE. The CDR3 DNA reads TGTGCCAGCAGCCCGGGACTGCGGAGCACAGATACGCAGTATTTT. Residues: CASSPGLRSTDTQYF.

This rearrangement joins TRBV28 to TRBJ1-2, with TRBD1 matching over 7 bases. This CDR3 is built from 14 residues. The germline CDR1 and CDR2 sequences are MDHEN and SYDVKM. Trimming removed 3 bases from V and 3 bases from J; junction bases left unmatched: 4. The CDR3, as DNA: TGTGCCAGCAGTTTCCCGGGACAGCACTATGGCTACACCTTC. Residues: CASSFPGQHYGYTF.

This clone was seen a few times. The chain carries TRBV7-2 and TRBJ2-7; D remains ambiguous. V lost 2 bases, J lost 2 bases, and 10 bases lay in between. There are 14 residues in the CDR3. The germline V gene encodes CDR1 SGHTA and CDR2 FQGNSA. CDR3 amino acids: CASSLSGSAYEQYF. CDR3 in DNA: TGTGCCAGCAGCTTAAGTGGCTCCGCCTACGAGCAGTACTTC. Complete variable domain (other parts from reference TRBV7-2 and TRBJ2-7): GAGVSQSPSNKVTEKGKDVELRCDPISGHTALYWYRQSLGQGLEFLIYFQGNSAPDKSGLPSDRFSAERTGGSVSTLTIQRTQQEDSAVYLCASSLSGSAYEQYFGPGTRLTVT.

This clone was seen a few times. The chain employs TRBV7-8 and TRBJ1-1; TRBD1 agrees at 8 bases. The germline gives CDR1 SGHVS, CDR2 FQNEAQ. The trim removed 5 bases at V and 1 base at J, leaving 9 bases unmatched. The CDR3 length is 16 residues. The CDR3 here is CASSPVTGERNTEAFF. CDR3 coding DNA: TGTGCCAGCAGCCCCGTGACAGGGGAGAGGAACACTGAAGCTTTCTTT. The full variable domain, with the rest looked up from reference TRBV7-8 and TRBJ1-1, is GAGVSQSPRYKVAKRGQDVALRCDPISGHVSLFWYQQALGQGPEFLTYFQNEAQLDKSGLPSDRFFAERPEGSVSTLKIQRTQQEDSAVYLCASSPVTGERNTEAFFGQGTRLTVV.

V and J are TRBV4-3 and TRBJ1-1, with D unresolved. This CDR3 spans 14 amino acids. Trimming took 0 bases from V and 4 from J, leaving 9 bases between them. Looked up from germline, CDR1 is LGHNA and CDR2 is YSLEER. The CDR3 region is CASSQDRGRTEAFF. CDR3 DNA sequence: TGCGCCAGCAGCCAAGATCGAGGCCGCACTGAAGCTTTCTTT.

The genes are TRBV28 and TRBJ1-5, with D possibly being TRBD1 (6 bases). Trimming shortened V by 3 bases and J by 7 bases, and 13 bases separated the two germline ends. CDR3 length: 14 amino acids. Germline V gives CDR1 MDHEN, CDR2 SYDVKM. The CDR3 nucleotides read TGTGCCAGCAGTTTCAGCAACAGGGTCCAGCCCCAGCATTTT. This codes for CASSFSNRVQPQHF.

The chain carries TRBV28 and TRBJ1-1; D perhaps matches TRBD1 (6 bases). The V and J ends lost 2 bases and 1 base respectively, with 17 bases between them. The CDR3 spans 17 residues. From germline, CDR1 is MDHEN and CDR2 SYDVKM. CDR3 amino acids: CASSLPAGGASNTEAFF. CDR3 DNA sequence: TGTGCCAGCAGTTTACCCGCTGGGGGGGCATCGAACACTGAAGCTTTCTTT.

V gene TRBV2 combines with J gene TRBJ1-5; perhaps TRBD1 as D (6 bases). In germline, CDR1 is SNHLY, CDR2 FYNNEI. The CDR3 runs to 14 residues. Deletions cut 2 bases from V and 7 bases from J, with 12 bases between. This chain's CDR3 is CASSESGARQPQHF. The CDR3, as DNA: TGTGCCAGCAGTGAATCAGGGGCGCGGCAGCCCCAGCATTTT.

This clone was detected only once. V and J are TRBV6-5 and TRBJ2-7; 7 nucleotides match TRBD1. Germline-derived CDR1 and CDR2 are MNHEY and SVGAGI. Trimming removed 11 bases from V and 4 bases from J; junction bases left unmatched: 5. This CDR3 has 11 amino acids. The CDR3 is CACGQVYEQYF. CDR3 in DNA: TGTGCCTGTGGACAGGTATACGAGCAGTACTTC.

This chain joins TRBV4-2 and TRBJ2-1; TRBD2 matches at 10 bases. The germline CDR1 and CDR2 sequences are LGHNA and YNFKEQ. This CDR3 spans 15 amino acids. The V and J ends lost 4 bases and 9 bases, in that order; junction bases with no gene match: 9. CDR3 DNA sequence: TGTGCCAGCAGCCCTTCTAGCGGGAGAGGGAGTGAGCAGTTCTTC. This codes for CASSPSSGRGSEQFF.

The chain combines TRBV5-5 with TRBJ2-1, with 7 bases fitting TRBD2. The V gene's germline CDR1 is SGHKS and CDR2 YYEKEE (reference sequence). Trimming took 1 base from V and 1 from J; bases not matched to a gene: 2. The CDR3 is 15 amino acids. CDR3 sequence (DNA): TGTGCCAGCAGCTTGTGGCGGGAGTCCTACAATGAGCAGTTCTTC. Protein sequence: CASSLWRESYNEQFF.

The chain joins TRBV3-1 (or the pseudogene TRBV3-2) to TRBJ2-1, with TRBD2 identical over 8 bases. Looked up from germline, CDR1 is LGHDT and CDR2 is YNNKEL (reference sequence). The CDR3 is 15 amino acids. Trimming cost V 7 bases and J 2 bases; bases outside gene matches: 7. CDR3 amino acids: CASTMSGSTYNEQFF. CDR3 nucleotide sequence: TGTGCCAGCACCATGAGCGGGAGTACCTACAATGAGCAGTTCTTC.

The chain uses TRBV11-2 and TRBJ1-1; a weak D match, TRBD1 (5 bases). This CDR3 has 13 residues. In germline, CDR1 is SGHAT, CDR2 FQNNGV. V was trimmed by 6 bases and J by 5 bases, leaving 13 bases between them. The CDR3 DNA reads TGTGCCAGCAGGGGGCGCAAAAAGACTGAAGCTTTCTTT. Translation: CASRGRKKTEAFF.

The chain employs TRBV11-1 and TRBJ2-5; TRBD2 matches at 10 bases. Germline CDR1 is SGHAT and CDR2 is FQDESV (reference sequence). V lost 4 bases and J lost 0; bases outside the gene matches: 2. The CDR3 runs to 15 residues. The CDR3 protein is CASSSGTSDQETQYF. CDR3 sequence (DNA): TGTGCCAGCAGCTCCGGGACTAGCGACCAAGAGACCCAGTACTTC.

The chain combines TRBV9 with TRBJ2-1; D perhaps matches TRBD2 (6 bases). The V end lost 3 bases, the J end lost 8 bases, and 21 bases lay between the germline ends. CDR3 size: 16 residues. Germline CDR1 SGDLS, CDR2 YYNGEE. The CDR3 is CASSANPGLSLDEQFF. The CDR3 region has the DNA TGTGCCAGCAGCGCCAACCCGGGACTTTCGTTAGATGAGCAGTTCTTC.

The rearrangement joins TRBV12-2 to TRBJ1-4. TRBV12-2 is a recognized pseudogene. CDR3 length equals 15 residues. The CDR3 loop reads CASRLVSGVGEKLFF. DNA for the CDR3: TGTGCAAGTCGCTTAGTGTCGGGGGTGGGTGAAAAACTGTTTTTT.

The gene calls are TRBV29-1 and TRBJ2-1; 8 bases align to TRBD2. V dropped 4 bases and J dropped 6; count of bases not matched to a gene: 8. CDR1 is SQVTM and CDR2 is ANQGSEA in the germline V gene. The CDR3 has 14 amino acids. DNA for the CDR3: TGCAGCGTTGCCGTAATAGCGGGACCCAATGAGCAGTTCTTC. Protein sequence: CSVAVIAGPNEQFF.